The rows below give T cell receptor beta chains drawn from one sample of a study of T cell changes during pregnancy in multiple sclerosis. The protocol was immunoSEQ multiplex PCR, while the TCRdb copy is restricted to in-frame clones and leaves out a portion. The table has around 68,000 clones, 80% to 95% seen once. Here the sequenced sample was CD4+ T cells from peripheral blood mononuclear cells, taken before pregnancy. These receptors all stem from a female donor with multiple sclerosis, enrolled in a pregnancy study. CDR3s include the opening cysteine and the closing phenylalanine or tryptophan. The D gene is left open where the match is weak. Only some rows state a clone size, as once, few, many or a class for expanded clones.

D,size,V,J,CDR3,DNA
-,-,TRBV7-9,TRBJ2-4,CASSDAGTPKNIQYF,TGTGCCAGCAGCGATGCCGGGACTCCAAAAAACATTCAGTACTTC
-,-,TRBV28,TRBJ2-7,CASCLSGLSYEQYF,TGTGCCAGCTGTTTATCGGGGTTATCCTACGAGCAGTACTTC
-,-,TRBV7-2,TRBJ2-5,CASSLSNGVQETQYF,TGTGCCAGCAGCTTATCGAACGGGGTCCAAGAGACCCAGTACTTC
-,few,TRBV7-2,TRBJ2-7,CASSLQASSYEQYF,TGTGCCAGCAGCTTACAGGCAAGCTCCTACGAGCAGTACTTC
-,-,TRBV19,TRBJ2-2,CASSPGFPGELFF,TGTGCCAGTAGCCCCGGGTTCCCCGGGGAGCTGTTTTTT
-,-,TRBV29-1,TRBJ2-3,CSVTGDTDTQYF,TGCAGCGTTACCGGGGACACAGATACGCAGTATTTT
TRBD2,-,TRBV9,TRBJ2-1,CASSVGGSGGANEQFF,TGTGCCAGCAGCGTAGGGGGCAGCGGGGGGGCGAATGAGCAGTTCTTC
-,-,TRBV10-3,TRBJ1-5,CAIARGGDGNQPQHF,TGTGCCATCGCCCGGGGGGGGGACGGCAATCAGCCCCAGCATTTT
-,-,TRBV2,TRBJ1-6,CASSDGRGLPLHF,TGTGCCAGCAGTGATGGTCGAGGGTTACCCCTCCACTTT
-,-,TRBV7-2,TRBJ1-2,CASSSLYRGAHHYGYTF,TGTGCCAGCAGCTCGTTATATCGGGGGGCGCACCACTATGGCTACACCTTC
-,once,TRBV28,TRBJ1-3,CASSFPTGMGNTIYF,TGTGCCAGCAGTTTCCCGACAGGAATGGGAAACACCATATATTTT
-,-,TRBV9,TRBJ1-2,CASSRGGSNYGYTF,TGTGCCAGCTCCCGTGGGGGGTCTAACTATGGCTACACCTTC
TRBD1,-,TRBV11-2,TRBJ1-1,CASRNGGGQGQRGAFF,TGTGCCAGCCGAAACGGGGGAGGACAGGGCCAACGGGGGGCTTTCTTT
-,-,TRBV7-9,TRBJ2-7,CASSFGAGVYEQYF,TGTGCCAGCAGCTTTGGAGCAGGGGTGTACGAGCAGTACTTC
-,-,TRBV2,TRBJ2-1,CASSETQAGRGGQFF,TGTGCCAGCAGTGAAACCCAGGCAGGGAGGGGGGGGCAGTTCTTC
TRBD1,few,TRBV7-8,TRBJ1-5,CASSSGSQGYSNQPQHF,TGTGCCAGCAGCTCGGGCTCACAGGGGTATAGCAATCAGCCCCAGCATTTT